The 13 T cell receptor beta chains presented below share a single source sample, sequenced in a study of technical replicates of blood from a few donors. Profiling relied on immunoSEQ multiplex PCR, and the TCRdb table lists in-frame clones only, not all of them. The repertoire holds 80,000 or so clones, with under 99% as singletons. Sequencing was performed on T cells isolated from PBMCs. All receptors come from a human donor in good health.

J is TRBJ2-7 and V is TRBV11-2; TRBD2 agrees at 9 bases. With V trimmed by 4 bases and J by 0 bases, 13 bases remained unmatched. The length of the CDR3 is 18 residues. From germline, CDR1 is SGHAT and CDR2 FQNNGV. In DNA, the CDR3 is TGTGCCAGCAGCTCGGGGATAGCGGGAGCCGCGAGCTCCTACGAGCAGTACTTC. This gives the protein CASSSGIAGAASSYEQYF.

The chain is built from TRBV7-9 and TRBJ1-2; D is uncertain. The germline V gene encodes CDR1 SEHNR and CDR2 FQNEAQ (reference sequence). V was clipped by 1 base and J by 8 bases, with 11 bases between them. CDR3 size: 13 residues. The chain's CDR3 is CASSLGQAPGYTF. As DNA, the CDR3 is TGTGCCAGCAGCTTAGGTCAGGCTCCCGGCTACACCTTC.

The chain has TRBV5-4 and TRBJ2-7; 7 bases agree with TRBD1. J gave up 4 bases and V 1 base, and 5 bases lay outside the gene matches. There are 14 residues in the CDR3. Per germline, CDR1 SGHNT and CDR2 YYREEE (reference sequence). The CDR3 coding sequence is TGTGCCAGCAGCTTGCCGGGACAGACTTACGAGCAGTACTTC. Translated, it gives CASSLPGQTYEQYF. The entire variable domain, with the rest obtained from reference TRBV5-4 and TRBJ2-7, is as follows: ETGVTQSPTHLIKTRGQQVTLRCSSQSGHNTVSWYQQALGQGPQFIFQYYREEENGRGNFPPRFSGLQFPNYSSELNVNALELDDSALYLCASSLPGQTYEQYFGPGTRLTVT.

A single count supports this clone. The CDR3 loop reads CASSSSSTGGTEAFF. CDR3 coding DNA: TGTGCCAGCAGCTCCTCCTCTACAGGGGGCACTGAAGCTTTCTTT. V is TRBV7-2 and J is TRBJ1-1, with 8 bases aligning to TRBD1. CDR3 length equals 15 residues. V lost 4 bases, J lost 4 bases, and 8 bases stayed unmatched. From germline, CDR1 is SGHTA and CDR2 FQGNSA.

The chain couples TRBV5-4 to TRBJ1-2, with TRBD1 matching 9 bases. Germline CDR1 is SGHNT and CDR2 is YYREEE (reference sequence). Losses at the gene ends were 3 bases for V and 7 bases for J; bases not matched to a gene: 13. The CDR3 contains 16 residues. Written as DNA, the CDR3 is TGTGCCAGCAGCTGGGGGGTGGGACAGGGTATAGGTGGCTACACCTTC. It yields the protein CASSWGVGQGIGGYTF.

The J gene is TRBJ2-7, the V gene TRBV9; 9 nucleotides agree with TRBD2. V trimming: 0 bases; J trimming: 6 bases; junction bases outside the gene matches: 10. Germline V gene lookup returns CDR1 SGDLS and CDR2 YYNGEE. This CDR3 has 16 residues. The CDR3 DNA is TGTGCCAGCAGCGTAGCAAGTAGCGGGAGTCTAGGCGAGCAGTACTTC. Its translation is CASSVASSGSLGEQYF.

This sequence joins TRBV4-2 and TRBJ1-5; D is uncertain. The CDR3 spans 14 residues. The germline V gene encodes CDR1 LGHNA and CDR2 YNFKEQ. The germline V and J ends were trimmed by 0 bases and 5 bases, with 8 bases remaining between them. CDR3 sequence reads: CASSQDGRYQPQHF. Written as DNA, the CDR3 is TGTGCCAGCAGCCAAGATGGGCGCTATCAGCCCCAGCATTTT.

V and J are TRBV7-9 and TRBJ1-2; 7 nucleotides agree with TRBD1. The CDR3 has 15 amino acids. V lost 1 base and J lost 3; bases outside the gene matches: 5. Germline CDR1 is SEHNR and CDR2 is FQNEAQ (reference sequence). CDR3 sequence: CASSLVPGQYYGYTF. The CDR3 nucleotides read TGTGCCAGCAGCTTAGTCCCGGGACAGTACTATGGCTACACCTTC.

The chain uses TRBV19 and TRBJ2-1; possible D gene TRBD2, 5 bases. The CDR3 is 14 residues long. Germline assignment: CDR1 LNHDA and CDR2 SQIVND (reference sequence). Trimming shortened V by 5 bases and J by 8 bases, and 16 bases separated the two germline ends. The CDR3 region is CASSLYWSGDEQFF. CDR3 DNA sequence: TGTGCCAGTAGTCTCTATTGGTCCGGGGATGAGCAGTTCTTC.

The rearrangement joins TRBV5-4 to TRBJ1-1, with D unclear. In germline, CDR1 is SGHNT, CDR2 YYREEE (reference sequence). With 0 bases removed from V and 0 bases from J, the gap between germline ends came to 9 bases. This CDR3 is built from 15 residues. The CDR3 nucleotides are TGTGCCAGCAGCTTGGGACTGATTATGAACACTGAAGCTTTCTTT. This codes for CASSLGLIMNTEAFF.

The V and J genes are TRBV7-8 and TRBJ2-7; TRBD2 matches at 9 bases. The CDR3 has 17 residues. Germline CDR1 SGHVS, CDR2 FQNEAQ. V gave up 2 bases and J gave up 0 bases; unmatched junction bases: 8. The DNA of the CDR3 is TGTGCCAGCAGCTTACTCACGGCGGGAGGGGGCTCCTACGAGCAGTACTTC. Amino acids: CASSLLTAGGGSYEQYF.

J is TRBJ2-1 and V is TRBV28; weak D call: TRBD2 (6 bases). From germline, CDR1 is MDHEN and CDR2 SYDVKM. There are 15 residues in the CDR3. Trimming took 9 bases from V and 0 from J, leaving 15 bases between them. As DNA, the CDR3 is TGTGCCAGTATAGCCGGGAGTAGCTCCTACAATGAGCAGTTCTTC. Translating gives CASIAGSSSYNEQFF.

This sequence joins TRBV29-1 and TRBJ1-1; D is unclear. V gave up 7 bases and J gave up 1 base, with 13 bases separating them. Germline loops: CDR1 SQVTM, CDR2 ANQGSEA. The CDR3 spans 13 residues. The CDR3 nucleotides are TGCAGCGGTAAAGGACTCCCGAACACTGAAGCTTTCTTT. Protein: CSGKGLPNTEAFF.